The 27 T cell receptor beta chains presented below share a single source sample, sequenced in a study of CD8+ T cells in alopecia areata (dated by TCRdb to the late 2010s). The method was the immunoSEQ multiplex PCR assay. RNA was extracted from all samples and reverse transcribed into cDNA as template for TCR sequencing. Here the immuneACCESS table is served through TCRdb, limited to in-frame sequences with V and J called. Missing clones are a known gap in these copies; in checked studies unresolved V genes cover under half, and the rest lacks a known reason. The sample has roughly 190,000 clones on record, less than 65% of them singletons. The top ten hold 0.95% to 1.1% of the sample. This specimen's time point label, interpreted: around 24 weeks on oral tofacitinib. The label giving this sample's treatment or condition can be read as: oral pan-JAK inhibitor, 5-10 mg twice daily. The source was CD4+ T cells sorted from blood, collected at week 24, from a patient treated with tofacitinib. The receptors were gathered from a human donor with alopecia areata.

In its sample, this clone was seen a few times. The CDR3 sequence is CANPGQGKCSYTF. CDR3 sequence (DNA): TGCGCCAACCCGGGACAGGGAAAGTGTAGCTACACCTTC. This chain uses TRBV4-1 with TRBJ1-2; TRBD1 aligns across 9 bases. The CDR3 is 13 residues long. V lost 10 bases, J lost 9 bases, and 12 bases stayed unmatched. Looked up from germline, CDR1 is MGHRA and CDR2 is YSYEKL.

The sample holds a few counts of this clone. The genes are TRBV7-9 and TRBJ1-6; D not certain. This CDR3 region has 14 residues. Germline loops: CDR1 SEHNR, CDR2 FQNEAQ (reference sequence). The ends were cut back, 1 base at V and 7 bases at J, with 8 bases in the middle. The DNA for the CDR3 is TGTGCCAGCAGCTTAGACTTACTGAATTCACCCCTCCACTTT. This encodes CASSLDLLNSPLHF.

On this clone itself: Distinct nucleotide sequences in the sample also encode this CDR3. In nucleotides, the CDR3 is TGCAGCGTTATGGGACAGGGGTCCTACAATGAGCAGTTCTTC. This sequence encodes CSVMGQGSYNEQFF. V is TRBV29-1 and J is TRBJ2-1; 10 bases are a match to TRBD1. The CDR3 has 14 residues. The V gene end was trimmed by 5 bases and the J gene end by 1 base; junction bases not matched to a gene: 2. Looked up from germline, CDR1 is SQVTM and CDR2 is ANQGSEA.

J is TRBJ2-1 and V is TRBV15; D gene ambiguous. The CDR3 contains 13 residues. Looked up from germline, CDR1 is LNHNV and CDR2 is YYDKDF (reference sequence). Trimming removed 4 bases from V and 6 bases from J, with 10 bases in between. CDR3 loop: CATSKLATNEQFF. CDR3 in DNA: TGTGCCACCAGCAAATTAGCAACCAATGAGCAGTTCTTC.

This clone was observed a few times. V gene TRBV30 combines with J gene TRBJ1-1; D ambiguous. Germline V gene lookup returns CDR1 GTSNPN and CDR2 SVGIG (reference sequence). Trimming shortened V by 3 bases and J by 11 bases, and 22 bases separated the two germline ends. The CDR3 sequence is 14 residues long. CDR3 bases: TGTGCCTGGAGACGTCCAATTGCGACCGCGCGGGCTTTCTTT. Its translation is CAWRRPIATARAFF.

The chain combines TRBV7-8 with TRBJ2-5, with D unclear. Germline CDR1 SGHVS, CDR2 FQNEAQ. The ends were cut back, 5 bases at V and 8 bases at J, with 15 bases in the middle. The CDR3 extends over 13 amino acids. The CDR3 loop is CASSEDDRRTQYF. CDR3 coding DNA: TGTGCCAGCAGCGAGGACGATCGGCGAACCCAGTACTTC.

The rearrangement joins TRBV5-1 to TRBJ1-5; D is unresolved. The CDR3 length is 15 residues. Germline CDR1 reads SGHRS; CDR2 reads YFSETQ. V shed 2 bases and J shed 0 bases, with 9 bases lying between them. The CDR3 here is CASSFIRVSNQPQHF. The CDR3 nucleotides are TGCGCCAGCAGCTTTATACGGGTTAGCAATCAGCCCCAGCATTTT.

The count of this clone is one. The rearrangement uses TRBV27 and TRBJ1-2; D remains ambiguous. Trimming removed 3 bases at V and 8 bases at J, with 13 bases between. The CDR3 totals 13 residues. Germline V CDR1 and CDR2: MNHEY, SMNVEV (reference sequence). The CDR3 region has the DNA TGTGCCAGCAGTTTGGCACGGGGAGGGGGCTACACCTTC. Its translation: CASSLARGGGYTF.

The genes are TRBV14 and TRBJ2-5; 13 bases line up with TRBD2. Germline-derived CDR1 and CDR2 are SGHDN and FVKESK. The CDR3 has 17 amino acids. Trimming removed 2 bases from V and 4 bases from J; junction bases left unmatched: 7. The CDR3 loop is CASSQRLGLAGPETQYF. Written as DNA, the CDR3 is TGTGCCAGCAGCCAAAGACTGGGACTAGCGGGGCCAGAGACCCAGTACTTC.

This clone was seen just once. The chain links TRBV4-1 to TRBJ2-2; TRBD2 is a possible D gene (5 bases). The CDR3 has 14 residues. The germline CDR1 and CDR2 sequences are MGHRA and YSYEKL. V lost 1 base to trimming and J lost 6 bases, with 9 bases between them. CDR3 nucleotides: TGCGCCAGCAGCCAAGGGACTTTTCCCGGGGAGCTGTTTTTT. Translating it yields CASSQGTFPGELFF.

The gene calls are TRBV29-1 and TRBJ2-7; 9 nucleotides align to TRBD1. Germline loops: CDR1 SQVTM, CDR2 ANQGSEA. This CDR3 region has 13 residues. With V trimmed by 3 bases and J by 5 bases, 5 bases remained unmatched. The CDR3: CSVEGTGYNEQYF. The CDR3 coding sequence is TGCAGCGTTGAGGGGACAGGGTACAACGAGCAGTACTTC.

The chain is built from TRBV29-1 and TRBJ2-1, with 8 bases that match TRBD1. V trimming: 2 bases; J trimming: 6 bases; junction bases outside the gene matches: 15. Germline V gives CDR1 SQVTM, CDR2 ANQGSEA. The CDR3 is made up of 17 amino acids. In DNA, the CDR3 is TGCAGCGTTGAAAGGCCAGGGACAGGATCGAAACCCAATGAGCAGTTCTTC. Its translation is CSVERPGTGSKPNEQFF.

This clone was counted a few times. The rearrangement uses TRBV25-1 and TRBJ2-5; D perhaps matches TRBD2 (6 bases). From germline, CDR1 is MGHDK and CDR2 SYGVNS. The ends were cut back, 4 bases at V and 4 bases at J, with 13 bases in the middle. The CDR3 is 14 amino acids. The CDR3 loop is CASSARAGGETQYF. The CDR3 bases are TGTGCCAGCAGTGCAAGGGCCGGGGGAGAGACCCAGTACTTC.

The CDR3 DNA reads TGCGCCAGCAGCTTGGACAGGGCAGGCAATGGCTACACCTTC. Its translation is CASSLDRAGNGYTF. The chain recombines TRBV5-1 with TRBJ1-2, with a tentative D call TRBD1 (6 bases). The germline V gene encodes CDR1 SGHRS and CDR2 YFSETQ. Trimming pared 0 bases from V and 6 bases from J, leaving 12 bases between. The CDR3 has 14 amino acids.

CDR3 nucleotide sequence: TGCAGCGTTGTCCTCACCGGGACAGGGGATCAGCCCCAGCATTTT. It encodes CSVVLTGTGDQPQHF. The chain recombines TRBV29-1 with TRBJ1-5; 10 positions match TRBD1. The V gene end was trimmed by 4 bases and the J gene end by 5 bases; junction bases not matched to a gene: 8. The CDR3 sequence is 15 residues long. Germline-derived CDR1 and CDR2 are SQVTM and ANQGSEA.

This clone was seen repeatedly, ten times or more. J is TRBJ1-2 and V is TRBV5-1; D unclear. CDR1 and CDR2 (germline): SGHRS, YFSETQ. The V gene lost 6 bases and the J gene lost 2 bases, with 14 bases spanning the gap. The CDR3 runs to 14 residues. The CDR3 spells CASNSGLQNYGYTF. CDR3 coding DNA: TGCGCCAGCAACTCTGGTTTACAGAACTATGGCTACACCTTC.

The V call is TRBV29-1, the J call TRBJ1-1, with D maybe TRBD1 (5 bases). The CDR3 is 13 residues long. The germline gives CDR1 SQVTM, CDR2 ANQGSEA. Trimming cost V 7 bases and J 0 bases, with 12 bases left between them. In DNA form, the CDR3 reads TGCAGCGGATCCAGGGACCTGAACACTGAAGCTTTCTTT. Translated, it gives CSGSRDLNTEAFF.

V usage is TRBV9 and J usage is TRBJ1-2, with 8 bases matching TRBD1. Germline trimming cut 1 base from V and 1 base from J; bases unmatched to any gene: 12. Germline CDR1 reads SGDLS; CDR2 reads YYNGEE. The CDR3 covers 18 residues. CDR3 amino acids: CASSVTGGSLGRNYGYTF. CDR3 nucleotide sequence: TGTGCCAGCAGCGTAACAGGGGGAAGTCTTGGCCGTAACTATGGCTACACCTTC.

This chain connects TRBV15 to TRBJ2-7, with a possible D match to TRBD1 (6 bases). Germline values: CDR1 LNHNV, CDR2 YYDKDF (reference sequence). V was clipped by 0 bases and J by 3 bases, with 15 bases between them. This CDR3 is 16 amino acids long. Here the CDR3 reads CATSRDVVVGGYEQYF. CDR3 DNA: TGTGCCACCAGCAGAGATGTAGTGGTAGGGGGCTACGAGCAGTACTTC.

The chain carries TRBV29-1 and TRBJ1-5, with 9 bases matching TRBD1. The CDR3 covers 12 residues. V was clipped by 7 bases and J by 8 bases; unmatched bases: 6. The germline CDR1 and CDR2 sequences are SQVTM and ANQGSEA. The CDR3 DNA is TGCAGCGACCGGACAGGGGATAAGCCCCAGCATTTT. Translated: CSDRTGDKPQHF.

Concerning this clone: The sample carries other DNA sequences with the same CDR3. The chain employs TRBV2 and TRBJ2-7, with unresolved D. The CDR3 totals 10 residues. Trimming removed 4 bases from V and 6 bases from J, with 4 bases in between. Germline assignment: CDR1 SNHLY and CDR2 FYNNEI. CDR3 amino acids: CASSVSEQYF. The DNA of the CDR3 is TGTGCCAGCAGTGTGAGCGAGCAGTACTTC.

This clone has just a few counts. The V gene is TRBV15, the J gene TRBJ2-5; D not resolved. Trimming removed 1 base from V and 5 bases from J, with 17 bases in between. CDR3 length: 16 amino acids. CDR1 is LNHNV and CDR2 is YYDKDF in the germline V gene (reference sequence). CDR3 bases: TGTGCCACCAGCAGAGTATCCGGGCTAGGCGCCGAGACCCAGTACTTC. Its translation: CATSRVSGLGAETQYF.

The chain carries TRBV9 and TRBJ1-2; D unclear. The V gene lost 0 bases and the J gene lost 9 bases, with 6 bases spanning the gap. The CDR3 has 11 amino acids. CDR1 and CDR2 (germline): SGDLS, YYNGEE. The chain's CDR3 is CASSVGGRYTF. CDR3 coding DNA: TGTGCCAGCAGCGTAGGAGGCCGCTACACCTTC.

Here the CDR3 reads CASSQGVRGGGTDTQYF. The DNA for the CDR3 is TGCGCCAGCAGCCAGGGTGTCCGGGGGGGCGGCACAGATACGCAGTATTTT. The gene calls are TRBV4-3 and TRBJ2-3; 8 nucleotides agree with TRBD2. Trimming at V came to 3 bases and at J to 1 base, leaving 9 bases not matched to a gene. CDR1 LGHNA and CDR2 YSLEER come from the germline V gene. The CDR3 contains 17 residues.

The chain employs TRBV4-1 and TRBJ2-7; the D call may be TRBD1 or TRBD2 (5 bases each). The CDR3 covers 14 residues. Germline V gives CDR1 MGHRA, CDR2 YSYEKL. V lost 5 bases and J 1 base, leaving 12 bases between the germline ends. The CDR3 reads CASSTGPRSYEQYF. The CDR3 DNA is TGCGCCAGCAGCACGGGGCCACGGTCCTACGAGCAGTACTTC.

This chain connects TRBV5-6 to TRBJ2-1; D may be TRBD1 or TRBD2 (5 bases each). The CDR3 extends over 16 amino acids. From germline, CDR1 is SGHDT and CDR2 YYEEEE. Deletions cut 1 base from V and 8 bases from J, with 19 bases between. The CDR3 region is CASSLLGTPLIDEQFF. The CDR3 DNA reads TGTGCCAGCAGCTTGCTAGGGACCCCCCTTATCGATGAGCAGTTCTTC.

The chain combines TRBV25-1 with TRBJ1-2, with no clear D. Looked up from germline, CDR1 is MGHDK and CDR2 is SYGVNS. V was trimmed by 3 bases and J by 7 bases, leaving 9 bases between them. This CDR3 region has 12 residues. This CDR3 reads CASSDFGSGYTF. Here the CDR3 DNA reads TGTGCCAGCAGTGACTTTGGGTCTGGCTACACCTTC.